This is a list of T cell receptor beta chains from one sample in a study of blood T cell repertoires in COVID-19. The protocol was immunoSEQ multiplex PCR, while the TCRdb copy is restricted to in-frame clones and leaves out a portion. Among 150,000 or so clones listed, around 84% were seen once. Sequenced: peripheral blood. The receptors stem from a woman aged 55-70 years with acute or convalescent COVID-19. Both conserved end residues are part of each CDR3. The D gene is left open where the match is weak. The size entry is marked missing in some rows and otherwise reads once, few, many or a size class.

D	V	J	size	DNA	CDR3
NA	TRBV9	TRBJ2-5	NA	TGTGCCAGCAGCCCAAGGGGCGGGGGCTGGGGGGAGACCCAGTACTTC	CASSPRGGGWGETQYF
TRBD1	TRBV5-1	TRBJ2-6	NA	TGCGCCAGCAGCTCCGGTGGCGGGACAGGGGCCTCTGGGGCCAACGTCCTGACTTTC	CASSSGGGTGASGANVLTF
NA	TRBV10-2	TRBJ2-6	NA	TGCGCCAGCAAACACAGTTACTCTGGGGCCAACGTCCTGACTTTC	CASKHSYSGANVLTF
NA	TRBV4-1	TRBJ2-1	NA	TGCGCCAGCAGGAGTCTAGGAAGCTCCTACAATGAGCAGTTCTTC	CASRSLGSSYNEQFF
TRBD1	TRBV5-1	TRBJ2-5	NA	TGCGCCAGCAGGTGGGGACAGGGGGCGGCCGAGTACCAAGAGACCCAGTACTTC	CASRWGQGAAEYQETQYF
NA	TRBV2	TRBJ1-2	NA	TGTGCCAGCAGTATCAAAGGGGACTATGGCTACACCTTC	CASSIKGDYGYTF
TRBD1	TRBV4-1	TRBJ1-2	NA	TGCGCCAGCAGCCAGGTTGCGGGACAGGGTTATGGCTACACCTTC	CASSQVAGQGYGYTF
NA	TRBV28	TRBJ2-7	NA	TGTGCCAGCAGTTTAACAGGCTACGAGCAGTACTTC	CASSLTGYEQYF
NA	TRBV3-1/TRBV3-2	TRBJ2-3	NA	TGTGCCAGCAGCTCAGGGGGGGATACGCAGTATTTT	CASSSGGDTQYF
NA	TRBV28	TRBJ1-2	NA	TGTGCCAGCAGTATAGGGGGGGGCGGAACTAACTATGGCTACACCTTC	CASSIGGGGTNYGYTF
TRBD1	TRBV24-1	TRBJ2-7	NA	TGTGCCACCAGTGAAGAAACGGACAGGGGTTACGAGCAGTACTTC	CATSEETDRGYEQYF
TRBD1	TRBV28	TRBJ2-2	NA	TGTGCCAGCAGGTCGGACAGGGGGGCCACCGGGGAGCTGTTTTTT	CASRSDRGATGELFF
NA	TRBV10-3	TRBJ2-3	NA	TGTGCCATCAGTGGAGGAAACCCGGGATCTACTAGCACAGATACGCAGTATTTT	CAISGGNPGSTSTDTQYF
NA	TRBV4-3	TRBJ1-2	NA	TGCGCCAGCAGCAATCGCGGGGGGCAGAGCTATGGCTACACCTTC	CASSNRGGQSYGYTF
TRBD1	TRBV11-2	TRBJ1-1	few	TGTGCCAGCAGCCCAAGGACAGGCTCTGAAGCTTTCTTT	CASSPRTGSEAFF
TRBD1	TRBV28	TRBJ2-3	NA	TGTGCCAGCAATACTCCAGGGACAGGGTATTTTAATACGCAGTATTTT	CASNTPGTGYFNTQYF
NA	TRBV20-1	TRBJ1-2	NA	TGCAGTGCTAGTCCTTCGGGTTGGGGGGGTGGCTACACCTTC	CSASPSGWGGGYTF
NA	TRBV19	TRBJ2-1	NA	TGTGCCAGTACTGGTGCGGGGCCCCTCTACAATGAGCAGTTCTTC	CASTGAGPLYNEQFF
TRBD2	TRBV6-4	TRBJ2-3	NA	TGTGCCAGCAGCACGACTAGCGGGGGGGCAGATACGCAGTATTTT	CASSTTSGGADTQYF
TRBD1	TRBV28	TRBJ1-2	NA	TGTGCCAGCAGTTGGAGGAGTGGGACAGGGGGCAATGGCTACACCTTC	CASSWRSGTGGNGYTF
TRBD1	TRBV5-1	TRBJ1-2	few	TGCGCCAGCAGCTTGGTGCGCACCGGGACAGAAGGCTACACCTTC	CASSLVRTGTEGYTF
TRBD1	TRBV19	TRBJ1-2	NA	TGTGCCAGTAGGTTACAGGGGAACAACTATGGCTACACCTTC	CASRLQGNNYGYTF
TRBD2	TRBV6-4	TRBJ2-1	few	TGTGCCAGCAGTTCGACTAGCGGGGGGTACAATGAGCAGTTCTTC	CASSSTSGGYNEQFF
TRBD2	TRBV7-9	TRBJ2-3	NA	TGTGCCAGCAGGTACTCGGGGGGGAGTACAGATACGCAGTATTTT	CASRYSGGSTDTQYF
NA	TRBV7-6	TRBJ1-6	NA	TGTGCCAGCAGCTTAGAGGGGTCTTTACACTCCTATAATTCACCCCTCCACTTT	CASSLEGSLHSYNSPLHF
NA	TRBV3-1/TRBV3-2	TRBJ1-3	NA	TGTGCCAGCAGCCAAGGTCGGGGGAACACCATATATTTT	CASSQGRGNTIYF
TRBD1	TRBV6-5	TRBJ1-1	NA	TGTGCCAGCAGAATGACAGGGGGCAGGGACACTGAAGCTTTCTTT	CASRMTGGRDTEAFF
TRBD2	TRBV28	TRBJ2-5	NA	TGTGCCAGCAGTTTAGGCGGGAGGGAGACCCAGTACTTC	CASSLGGRETQYF
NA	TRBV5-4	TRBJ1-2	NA	TGTGCCAGCAGCATCCCGACAGAAAACTATGGCTACACCTTC	CASSIPTENYGYTF
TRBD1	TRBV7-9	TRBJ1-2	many	TGTGCCAGCAGCTTAGTCGGGACAGGCTATGGCTACACCTTC	CASSLVGTGYGYTF
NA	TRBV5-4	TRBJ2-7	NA	TGTGCCAGCAGCTTGGGGGCCCCCTACGAGCAGTACTTC	CASSLGAPYEQYF
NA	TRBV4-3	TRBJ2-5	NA	TGCGCCAGCAGCCAAGATAGAAGCCAAGAGACCCAGTACTTC	CASSQDRSQETQYF
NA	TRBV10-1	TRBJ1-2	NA	TGCGCCAGCAGTCGACAGACTAACTATGGCTACACCTTC	CASSRQTNYGYTF
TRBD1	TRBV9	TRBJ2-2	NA	TGTGCCAGCAGCGCCCCGGTATGGACAGGCACCGGGGAGCTGTTTTTT	CASSAPVWTGTGELFF
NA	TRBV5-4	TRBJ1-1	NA	TGTGCCAGCAGCCAGGTTACCCTCACTGAAGCTTTCTTT	CASSQVTLTEAFF
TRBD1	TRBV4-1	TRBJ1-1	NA	TGCGCCAGCACCTCGACCCCAGGGGGCGTCACTGAAGCTTTCTTT	CASTSTPGGVTEAFF